This is a list of T cell receptor beta chains from one sample in a study of control samples from healthy donors and cancer patients. Sequenced by immunoSEQ multiplex PCR; TCRdb stores in-frame clones only, minus some. This sample has 100,000 to 150,000 clones, with about 90% found just once. Specimen: blood. The receptors were sampled from a man aged 18 to 29 in good health. Each CDR3 is given with its conserved first and last residue. Each record gives: V gene, D gene, J gene, clone size, CDR3 protein, CDR3 DNA. D genes are given only for firm matches. Only part of the rows carry a size: once, few, many, or a class if the clone is expanded.

v_gene: TRBV6-5; d_gene: .; j_gene: TRBJ1-4; abundance: .; CDR3aa: CASSGGATNEKLFF; CDR3nt: TGTGCCAGCAGCGGGGGGGCAACTAATGAAAAACTGTTTTTT
v_gene: TRBV30; d_gene: .; j_gene: TRBJ2-7; abundance: .; CDR3aa: CAWRVTGPLSGEQYF; CDR3nt: TGTGCCTGGAGGGTGACCGGACCCCTGTCGGGTGAGCAGTACTTC
v_gene: TRBV25-1; d_gene: .; j_gene: TRBJ2-1; abundance: .; CDR3aa: CARRPRERLGGHNEQFF; CDR3nt: TGTGCCAGGAGACCACGGGAGAGACTAGGGGGGCACAATGAGCAGTTCTTC
v_gene: TRBV20-1; d_gene: .; j_gene: TRBJ1-1; abundance: once; CDR3aa: CSASIPGSAEAFF; CDR3nt: TGCAGTGCTAGTATTCCAGGGTCGGCTGAAGCTTTCTTT
v_gene: TRBV19; d_gene: .; j_gene: TRBJ1-2; abundance: .; CDR3aa: CASSPNGPRGYTF; CDR3nt: TGTGCCAGTAGCCCTAATGGGCCCCGTGGCTACACCTTC
v_gene: TRBV5-6; d_gene: .; j_gene: TRBJ1-2; abundance: .; CDR3aa: CASSQGWDYGYTF; CDR3nt: TGTGCCAGCAGTCAGGGGTGGGACTATGGCTACACCTTC
v_gene: TRBV6-5; d_gene: TRBD1; j_gene: TRBJ1-5; abundance: .; CDR3aa: CASSATGGWQPQHF; CDR3nt: TGTGCCAGCAGCGCGACAGGGGGCTGGCAGCCCCAGCATTTT
v_gene: TRBV7-6; d_gene: .; j_gene: TRBJ1-4; abundance: once; CDR3aa: CASSRFRTAPTNEKLFF; CDR3nt: TGTGCCAGCAGCCGATTCCGGACGGCCCCAACTAATGAAAAACTGTTTTTT
v_gene: TRBV3-1/TRBV3-2; d_gene: .; j_gene: TRBJ2-3; abundance: .; CDR3aa: CASSQVIDTQYF; CDR3nt: TGTGCCAGCAGCCAAGTGATTGATACGCAGTATTTT
v_gene: TRBV6-4; d_gene: .; j_gene: TRBJ2-1; abundance: .; CDR3aa: CASRAYNEQFF; CDR3nt: TGTGCCAGCAGAGCCTACAATGAGCAGTTCTTC
v_gene: TRBV19; d_gene: TRBD1; j_gene: TRBJ2-5; abundance: .; CDR3aa: CASSMTGGQETQYF; CDR3nt: TGTGCCAGTAGCATGACAGGGGGCCAAGAGACCCAGTACTTC
v_gene: TRBV6-5; d_gene: TRBD1; j_gene: TRBJ2-7; abundance: .; CDR3aa: CASRKPGGVYEQYF; CDR3nt: TGTGCCAGCAGAAAACCAGGGGGCGTCTACGAGCAGTACTTC
v_gene: TRBV27; d_gene: .; j_gene: TRBJ2-7; abundance: .; CDR3aa: CASSFLPMRDKLYYEQYF; CDR3nt: TGTGCCAGCAGTTTTTTACCTATGCGGGACAAATTATACTACGAGCAGTACTTC
v_gene: TRBV11-2; d_gene: .; j_gene: TRBJ1-5; abundance: .; CDR3aa: CASSFMSNQPQHF; CDR3nt: TGTGCCAGCAGCTTTATGAGCAATCAGCCCCAGCATTTT
v_gene: TRBV28; d_gene: .; j_gene: TRBJ1-1; abundance: .; CDR3aa: CASTSLTEAFF; CDR3nt: TGTGCCAGCACGAGTTTAACTGAAGCTTTCTTT
v_gene: TRBV18; d_gene: .; j_gene: TRBJ2-7; abundance: once; CDR3aa: CASSQNYREVYEQYF; CDR3nt: TGTGCCAGCTCACAAAATTACAGGGAAGTGTACGAGCAGTACTTC
v_gene: TRBV7-3; d_gene: .; j_gene: TRBJ2-1; abundance: .; CDR3aa: CASSYPDPDEQFF; CDR3nt: TGTGCCAGCAGCTACCCGGACCCCGATGAGCAGTTCTTC
v_gene: TRBV19; d_gene: TRBD1; j_gene: TRBJ1-5; abundance: .; CDR3aa: CASNGQGLKNQPQHF; CDR3nt: TGTGCCAGTAATGGACAGGGACTAAAAAATCAGCCCCAGCATTTT
v_gene: TRBV2; d_gene: TRBD1; j_gene: TRBJ1-5; abundance: .; CDR3aa: CASKGQGSQPQHF; CDR3nt: TGTGCCAGCAAGGGACAGGGAAGTCAGCCCCAGCATTTT
v_gene: TRBV27; d_gene: TRBD1; j_gene: TRBJ2-7; abundance: .; CDR3aa: CASSFPRTGGIYEQYF; CDR3nt: TGTGCCAGCAGTTTCCCTAGGACAGGTGGGATCTACGAGCAGTACTTC
v_gene: TRBV2; d_gene: .; j_gene: TRBJ1-6; abundance: .; CDR3aa: CASSESGARNSPLHF; CDR3nt: TGTGCCAGCAGTGAAAGCGGGGCTCGGAATTCACCCCTCCACTTT
v_gene: TRBV5-6; d_gene: .; j_gene: TRBJ2-2; abundance: .; CDR3aa: CASSPPRTHNANTGELFF; CDR3nt: TGTGCCAGCAGCCCACCTCGGACACACAACGCGAACACCGGGGAGCTGTTTTTT
v_gene: TRBV9; d_gene: TRBD2; j_gene: TRBJ2-1; abundance: .; CDR3aa: CASSLLAGGPGEQFF; CDR3nt: TGTGCCAGCAGCTTACTAGCGGGAGGGCCGGGTGAGCAGTTCTTC
v_gene: TRBV4-1; d_gene: .; j_gene: TRBJ1-5; abundance: .; CDR3aa: CASSVSGDYQPQHF; CDR3nt: TGCGCCAGCAGCGTCTCGGGGGACTATCAACCCCAGCATTTT
v_gene: TRBV5-4; d_gene: .; j_gene: TRBJ2-3; abundance: .; CDR3aa: CASSLPTVGKDTQYF; CDR3nt: TGTGCCAGCAGCTTGCCGACCGTCGGCAAAGATACGCAGTATTTT
v_gene: TRBV14; d_gene: TRBD2; j_gene: TRBJ2-3; abundance: .; CDR3aa: CASSPFGTSGTDTQYF; CDR3nt: TGTGCCAGCAGCCCCTTTGGGACTAGCGGTACAGATACGCAGTATTTT
v_gene: TRBV5-4; d_gene: .; j_gene: TRBJ2-7; abundance: .; CDR3aa: CASNDRSAYEQYF; CDR3nt: TGTGCCAGCAACGACAGGTCAGCCTACGAGCAGTACTTC
v_gene: TRBV9; d_gene: TRBD1; j_gene: TRBJ1-6; abundance: .; CDR3aa: CASRTGEGSPLHF; CDR3nt: TGTGCCAGCAGAACAGGGGAGGGTTCACCCCTCCACTTT
v_gene: TRBV15; d_gene: .; j_gene: TRBJ1-4; abundance: .; CDR3aa: CATSRGGDEKLFF; CDR3nt: TGTGCCACCAGCAGAGGGGGGGATGAAAAACTGTTTTTT
v_gene: TRBV27; d_gene: .; j_gene: TRBJ2-2; abundance: .; CDR3aa: CASSFMAGITTGELFF; CDR3nt: TGTGCCAGCAGTTTTATGGCCGGGATAACCACCGGGGAGCTGTTTTTT
v_gene: TRBV4-1; d_gene: TRBD2; j_gene: TRBJ2-7; abundance: .; CDR3aa: CASSRAGGRGSEQYF; CDR3nt: TGCGCCAGCAGCCGAGCGGGGGGCAGGGGCTCCGAGCAGTACTTC
v_gene: TRBV9; d_gene: TRBD1; j_gene: TRBJ2-1; abundance: once; CDR3aa: CASSPGTGVRNEQFF; CDR3nt: TGTGCCAGCAGCCCGGGGACAGGGGTGCGCAATGAGCAGTTCTTC
v_gene: TRBV11-2; d_gene: .; j_gene: TRBJ2-4; abundance: .; CDR3aa: CASSLVVGSGTKNIQYF; CDR3nt: TGTGCCAGCAGCTTAGTCGTTGGGTCAGGGACGAAAAACATTCAGTACTTC
v_gene: TRBV10-1; d_gene: TRBD2; j_gene: TRBJ2-1; abundance: .; CDR3aa: CASSNSGSIYEQFF; CDR3nt: TGCGCCAGCAGTAATAGCGGGAGTATTTATGAGCAGTTCTTC
v_gene: TRBV2; d_gene: TRBD1; j_gene: TRBJ1-2; abundance: .; CDR3aa: CASSEALGTGLGYTF; CDR3nt: TGTGCCAGCAGTGAAGCGTTAGGGACAGGGTTAGGCTACACCTTC
v_gene: TRBV19; d_gene: .; j_gene: TRBJ2-7; abundance: few; CDR3aa: CASSIGPQRRHEQYF; CDR3nt: TGTGCCAGTAGTATAGGACCACAGCGGAGGCACGAGCAGTACTTC
v_gene: TRBV6-4; d_gene: .; j_gene: TRBJ2-7; abundance: few; CDR3aa: CASSDTYEQYF; CDR3nt: TGTGCCAGCAGTGACACCTACGAGCAGTACTTC
v_gene: TRBV12-3/TRBV12-4; d_gene: .; j_gene: TRBJ1-2; abundance: .; CDR3aa: CASSLGRFYGYTF; CDR3nt: TGTGCCAGCAGTTTGGGTCGTTTTTATGGCTACACCTTC
v_gene: TRBV27; d_gene: .; j_gene: TRBJ1-6; abundance: .; CDR3aa: CASSQLQIDSSPLHF; CDR3nt: TGTGCCAGCAGTCAACTACAGATCGACTCATCACCCCTCCACTTT
v_gene: TRBV18; d_gene: .; j_gene: TRBJ1-2; abundance: .; CDR3aa: CASSPGANYGYTF; CDR3nt: TGTGCCAGCTCACCGGGGGCCAACTATGGCTACACCTTC
v_gene: TRBV25-1; d_gene: .; j_gene: TRBJ1-6; abundance: .; CDR3aa: CASTQVSEYNSPLHF; CDR3nt: TGTGCCAGCACGCAGGTTTCGGAGTATAATTCACCCCTCCACTTT
v_gene: TRBV2; d_gene: .; j_gene: TRBJ1-5; abundance: .; CDR3aa: CASSSGGLTPQHF; CDR3nt: TGTGCCAGCAGTTCCGGGGGCTTGACTCCCCAGCATTTT
v_gene: TRBV5-1; d_gene: .; j_gene: TRBJ1-1; abundance: .; CDR3aa: CASSLDGTGNNEAFF; CDR3nt: TGCGCCAGCAGCTTGGATGGGACGGGGAATAATGAAGCTTTCTTT
v_gene: TRBV15; d_gene: .; j_gene: TRBJ1-5; abundance: .; CDR3aa: CATSSQYQPQHF; CDR3nt: TGTGCCACCAGCAGTCAATATCAGCCCCAGCATTTT
v_gene: TRBV4-2; d_gene: .; j_gene: TRBJ1-2; abundance: .; CDR3aa: CASTSGQLDGYTF; CDR3nt: TGTGCCAGCACTTCAGGGCAGCTAGATGGCTACACCTTC
v_gene: TRBV30; d_gene: .; j_gene: TRBJ1-2; abundance: few; CDR3aa: CAWRVGHPYGYTF; CDR3nt: TGTGCCTGGAGGGTGGGCCATCCCTATGGCTACACCTTC
v_gene: TRBV6-6; d_gene: .; j_gene: TRBJ2-1; abundance: .; CDR3aa: CASKGYHKDDEQFF; CDR3nt: TGTGCCAGCAAGGGCTACCATAAGGACGATGAGCAGTTCTTC
v_gene: TRBV18; d_gene: .; j_gene: TRBJ1-1; abundance: .; CDR3aa: CASSPPRGSNTEAFF; CDR3nt: TGTGCCAGCTCACCACCTAGGGGGTCGAACACTGAAGCTTTCTTT
v_gene: TRBV19; d_gene: TRBD1; j_gene: TRBJ1-2; abundance: .; CDR3aa: CASSTRGQSYGYTF; CDR3nt: TGTGCCAGTAGTACCCGGGGACAGAGCTATGGCTACACCTTC
v_gene: TRBV6-5; d_gene: TRBD2; j_gene: TRBJ2-7; abundance: once; CDR3aa: CASSSLAGVTEQYF; CDR3nt: TGTGCCAGCAGTTCACTAGCGGGAGTGACCGAGCAGTACTTC
v_gene: TRBV15; d_gene: TRBD2; j_gene: TRBJ2-2; abundance: .; CDR3aa: CATSRDQAGGRGELFF; CDR3nt: TGTGCCACCAGCAGAGATCAAGCGGGAGGGCGCGGGGAGCTGTTTTTT